This T cell receptor (beta chain) stems from a study of long-term antiretroviral therapy in people with HIV (dated by TCRdb to 2021 to 2024). About the investigation overall: The earliest samples were collected roughly a decade before the 2015 WHO recommendation for immediate ART, at a time when ART was usually postponed until CD4 counts fell. A retrospective serial study tested whether ART initiation and durable HIV suppression were associated with changes in peripheral blood TRB repertoire composition and diversity. From fewer than 35 adults with confirmed HIV infection, the cohort provided 150 to 200 cryopreserved PBMC samples, gathered serially across a mean of around 6 years (range 1-12). About 35% of the 30 participants with HIV were female. No cross-contamination during QIAcube processing turned up in test extractions that ran a monoclonal T-cell line alongside 25 to 35 polyclonal samples.

Sequencing of the TRB variable region was done with the immunoSEQ hsTCRB v3.0 assay at survey level resolution. The target sequencing depth for TRB was about 40,000-50,000 T-cell genomes per sample. An Illumina MiSeq with a v3 150-cycle kit was used to sequence the pooled TRB libraries. From the authors' description of their analysis: Repertoire analysis was performed in R inside a reproducible Nextflow workflow that covered QC, data transformation and analysis. LymphoSeq2, an R package for exploring AIRR-Seq data, was used to implement custom analyses. A few samples yielding fewer than 5000 total TRB sequences were excluded, leaving 150 to 200 analyzed HIV repertoires. Among the approximately 180 retained HIV repertoires, approximately 57 were collected before ART initiation and approximately 130 were collected after ART initiation. Repertoires were downsampled to 5000 TRB nucleotide sequences, and summary statistics were averaged over 100 downsampling iterations. The analysis kept only TRB sequences whose CDR3 regions were at least seven amino acids long. Two measures captured diversity: a Shannon entropy-derived clonality score and the Gini coefficient. Repertoire networks linked the top 5000 CDR3 amino acid sequences whenever two sequences differed by an edit distance of one. Antigen specificity groups and MHC restriction were predicted for TRB CDR3 amino acid sequences with GLIPH2. To flag known associations with CMV, EBV, HIV or tissue antigens, CDR3 amino acid sequences were compared against VDJdb and McPAS-TCR. Pre-ART, post-ART and control groups were compared with Wilcoxon signed-rank tests and Holm-Bonferroni correction. The source is immuneACCESS, and TCRdb retained only in-frame sequences with V and J called. Part of the clones is not carried over; for the studies checked, unresolved V genes explain less than half of this, and the remainder is unexplained. V and J calls and clone size are those listed in that table; D and trimming were worked out from the DNA. The sample table lists under 45,000 clones, around 86% of them with a count of one. The top ten constitute approximately 6.2% of the sample.

Participants were included only if at least one PBMC sample before ART initiation and at least two post-ART samples were available. All participants with HIV were treated in the United States of America. Before DNA extraction, cryopreserved samples of about 1-11 million PBMC were thawed and then washed. At the time of the earliest PBMC sample, participants with HIV were aged between about 20 and 54 years. PBMC samples were contributed by each participant from 1-4 timepoints before ART initiation and 2-8 timepoints after ART initiation, with a median of 7 samples. For every participant, serial HIV viral load, CD4+ T-cell count, ART history and demographic data were obtained. Using a Qiagen kit on a QIAcube, genomic DNA was extracted from unsorted PBMC, with samples processed in batches of 12. On the study overall, not on this receptor specifically: Starting ART was linked to a significant rise in TRB diversity, yet even with long-term ART the diversity remained significantly lower than in transplant donor controls. Samples dated from the mid-2000s to the late 2010s, and the ART regimens used may be less effective than current ones. Because cell numbers in pre-ART samples were limited, unsorted PBMC were profiled instead of sorted CD4+ and CD8+ T cells. The repertoire was dominated across all time points by expanded TRB clones identified before ART initiation, although this dominance was seen to fluctuate and to decrease in many PLHIV after ART. Inferences about post-ART repertoire changes were limited because no data were available on ART adherence, viral resistance or therapy changes. Narrower CDR3 length ranges were observed in HIV repertoires than in controls, and an antigen-experienced repertoire with only a slight naive shift after ART was suggested by the network structure. Because PBMC availability was limited, only the TCR beta chain was sequenced, with no alpha chain pairing.

The CDR3 starts with the cysteine, ends with the phenylalanine, and has 16 residues. Just the 48-base CDR3 DNA is kept, in frame starting at base 1. Via the germline V gene (reference sequence), CDR1 is LNHNV and CDR2 YYDKDF. To note about this clone: Which antigen it targets is not known. The junction shows a germline mismatch at one end, possibly a read error.

The chain was built from TRBV15 and TRBJ1-4; TRBD1 is possibly the D segment (5 matching bases). The sequencing here drew on unsorted PBMCs, taken 1 year after starting antiretroviral therapy. The sequence was obtained from a man younger than 35 with HIV. The CDR3 sequence is CATSRDLEGPGNHEAF. In nucleotide form, the sequence is TGTGCCACCAGCAGGGACCTGGAGGGGCCAGGGAACCACGAGGCTTTT.